These 27 T cell receptor beta chains were sequenced from one sample in a study of T cell repertoires in cytomegalovirus infection. TCRdb recomputed calls from the reads with MiXCR, one row per CDR3 protein. The data hold about 920,000 distinct CDR3 sequences, with roughly 30% observed a single time. Antigen specificity for these receptors is unknown. This specimen consisted of cultured CD8+ T cells from PBMCs, obtained from culture after CMV antigen stimulation. The receptors here all came from a human donor in good health (CMV status not recorded). Some clones in this sample may be carry-over from other donors' samples.

The V gene is TRBV6-1, the J gene TRBJ2-3; 11 bases fit TRBD2. Trimming took 9 bases from V and 4 from J; bases not matched to a gene: 9. Germline lookup yields CDR1 MNHNS and CDR2 SASEGT. CDR3 length equals 15 residues. CDR3 residues: CASGSGGGLADTQYF. In nucleotides, the CDR3 is TGTGCCAGTGGTAGCGGGGGGGGCCTTGCAGATACGCAGTATTTT.

The chain couples TRBV14 to TRBJ1-2; a possible D gene is TRBD1 (5 bases). V was pared by 4 bases and J by 2 bases, with 17 bases between. Germline CDR1 is SGHDN and CDR2 is FVKESK. The CDR3 runs to 16 residues. The CDR3: CASSPEPGTSNYGYTF. Here the CDR3 DNA reads TGTGCCAGCAGCCCTGAGCCAGGGACTTCAAACTATGGCTACACCTTC.

In this sample, this clonotype turned up a few times. The rearrangement links TRBV7-9 to TRBJ2-2, with unresolved D. Trimming took off 5 bases at V and 4 bases at J, with 11 bases between the two ends. The CDR3 length is 14 residues. Germline V gene data show CDR1 as SEHNR and CDR2 as FQNEAQ (reference sequence). The CDR3 bases are TGTGCCAGCAGCGCAGACTTTACCACCGGGGAGCTGTTTTTT. This sequence encodes CASSADFTTGELFF.

There are a few counts of this clonotype. This rearrangement joins TRBV27 to TRBJ1-1, with D tentatively TRBD1 (5 bases). Germline V lookup: CDR1 MNHEY, CDR2 SMNVEV (reference sequence). This CDR3 contains 15 residues. Trimming removed 1 base from V and 2 bases from J, with 11 bases in between. This chain's CDR3 is CASSLYLGVNTEAFF. The CDR3 coding sequence is TGTGCCAGCAGTTTATACCTAGGGGTTAACACTGAAGCTTTCTTT.

The sample holds one count of this clonotype. This chain joins TRBV6-1 and TRBJ2-1; D perhaps matches TRBD2 (6 bases). CDR3 length equals 16 residues. V gave up 6 bases and J gave up 0 bases, with 15 bases separating them. Germline CDR1 and CDR2: MNHNS and SASEGT. The CDR3 nucleotides read TGTGCCAGCAGCGCGTCTAGCGCCCGCTCCTACAATGAGCAGTTCTTC. Protein: CASSASSARSYNEQFF.

The V call is TRBV6-5, the J call TRBJ2-7, with D hard to call. Germline V gives CDR1 MNHEY, CDR2 SVGAGI. The CDR3 has 14 residues. V was cut by 0 bases and J by 3 bases, with 9 bases left in between. CDR3 protein: CASSYSDQLYEQYF. In DNA, the CDR3 is TGTGCCAGCAGTTACTCGGATCAGCTCTACGAGCAGTACTTC.

As to this clonotype: One junction end does not reproduce the germline sequence, and a read error may be involved. The V gene is TRBV14, the J gene TRBJ2-1; 8 bases are a match to TRBD1. CDR3 length: 16 residues. Germline CDR1 SGHDN, CDR2 FVKESK. The CDR3 loop is CTSSQDWAETGDEQFF. Written as DNA, the CDR3 is TGTACCAGCAGCCAAGATTGGGCGGAGACAGGGGATGAGCAGTTCTTC.

The CDR3 DNA reads as TGTGCCAGCAGCCCCACTAGCGGGGGGGCACAAGAGACCCAGTACTTC. It is translated as CASSPTSGGAQETQYF. This sequence joins TRBV13 and TRBJ2-5; TRBD2 aligns across 13 bases. There are 16 residues in the CDR3. The junction had 5 bases not matched to a gene; V was cut back by 5 bases and J by 2 bases. CDR1 is PRHDT, CDR2 FYEKMQ, per germline (reference sequence).

The chain carries TRBV4-1 and TRBJ2-5, with TRBD2 matching over 11 bases. The CDR3 runs 15 residues. From germline, CDR1 is MGHRA and CDR2 YSYEKL. The junction had 5 bases not matched to a gene; V was cut back by 4 bases and J by 4 bases. The CDR3 here is CASSLRLAGIETQYF. The CDR3 DNA reads as TGCGCCAGCAGCCTGCGACTAGCGGGGATAGAGACCCAGTACTTC.

CDR3 in DNA: TGTGCCCACGCCGTAGACACCGGGGAGCTGTTTTTT. Translating it yields CAHAVDTGELFF. V usage is TRBV7-9 and J usage is TRBJ2-2; D is undetermined. CDR1 and CDR2 (germline): SEHNR, FQNEAQ (reference sequence). V lost 11 bases, J lost 3 bases, and 10 bases lay in between. The CDR3 spans 12 residues.

The CDR3 protein is CASSLTGQPLHF. CDR3 in DNA: TGTGCCAGCAGCTTGACGGGACAACCACTCCACTTT. This rearrangement joins TRBV5-5 to TRBJ1-6; possible D gene TRBD1, 6 bases. Trimming removed 1 base at V and 16 bases at J, with 12 bases between. This CDR3 has 12 residues. The germline V gene encodes CDR1 SGHKS and CDR2 YYEKEE (reference sequence).

The J gene is TRBJ1-2, the V gene TRBV6-5; D is possibly TRBD1 (5 bases). Germline V gene lookup returns CDR1 MNHEY and CDR2 SVGAGI. The length of the CDR3 is 17 residues. Trimming took 4 bases from V and 0 from J, leaving 18 bases between them. The CDR3 protein is CASSSLAGDRTNYGYTF. Here the CDR3 DNA reads TGTGCCAGCAGTTCCCTCGCCGGGGACCGTACTAACTATGGCTACACCTTC.

This clonotype was counted a few times. The chain has TRBV7-6 and TRBJ2-7; tentatively, D is TRBD2 (7 bases). Trimming pared 5 bases from V and 1 base from J, leaving 21 bases between. CDR1 is SGHVS and CDR2 is FNYEAQ in the germline V gene. The CDR3 is 17 residues long. CDR3: CASSGRPLGGASYEQYF. The CDR3, as DNA: TGTGCCAGCAGCGGGCGGCCGTTAGGGGGGGCATCCTACGAGCAGTACTTC.

This sequence joins TRBV4-1 and TRBJ1-3, with TRBD1 as a possible D gene (6 bases). Looked up from germline, CDR1 is MGHRA and CDR2 is YSYEKL. V was clipped by 6 bases and J by 4 bases, with 19 bases between them. This CDR3 has 16 residues. CDR3 DNA sequence: TGCGCCAGCAGTCCTACAGGGCAGATAGGCGGAAACACCATATATTTT. Its protein product is CASSPTGQIGGNTIYF.

The genes are TRBV29-1 and TRBJ1-1; the D is unclear. Looked up from germline, CDR1 is SQVTM and CDR2 is ANQGSEA. There are 11 residues in the CDR3. Between the trimmed V and J ends, which lost 7 bases and 11 bases, there was a span of 17 bases. CDR3 residues: CSALEVRLAFF. CDR3 nucleotide sequence: TGCAGCGCCTTAGAGGTCCGGCTGGCTTTCTTT.

V gene TRBV19 combines with J gene TRBJ1-2; 7 bases are a match to TRBD1. The CDR3 consists of 14 residues. V trimming: 3 bases; J trimming: 3 bases; junction bases outside the gene matches: 4. Germline V lookup: CDR1 LNHDA, CDR2 SQIVND (reference sequence). The CDR3 DNA sequence: TGTGCCAGTAGTATGTCGACAGGGCACTATGGCTACACCTTC. Its translation is CASSMSTGHYGYTF.

In this sample, this clonotype turned up many times. The V gene is TRBV7-2, the J gene TRBJ2-7; a weak D match, TRBD2 (6 bases). The germline V gene encodes CDR1 SGHTA and CDR2 FQGNSA. The CDR3 is made up of 13 amino acids. The germline V and J ends were trimmed by 5 bases and 2 bases, with 10 bases remaining between them. CDR3 amino acids: CASSGGVAYEQYF. DNA for the CDR3: TGTGCCAGCAGCGGAGGGGTCGCCTACGAGCAGTACTTC. Supplemented by reference TRBV7-2 and TRBJ2-7, the full variable domain reads GAGVSQSPSNKVTEKGKDVELRCDPISGHTALYWYRQSLGQGLEFLIYFQGNSAPDKSGLPSDRFSAERTGGSVSTLTIQRTQQEDSAVYLCASSGGVAYEQYFGPGTRLTVT.

This clonotype was counted once. V is TRBV7-2 and J is TRBJ1-1, with TRBD1 matching over 9 bases. After removal of 5 bases from V and 4 bases from J, the junction contained 11 bases not matched to a gene. Germline values: CDR1 SGHTA, CDR2 FQGNSA. This CDR3 spans 16 amino acids. CDR3 sequence (DNA): TGTGCCAGCAGCATGCCCAGGGACAGGGTGAGCACTGAAGCTTTCTTT. Amino acids: CASSMPRDRVSTEAFF.

The CDR3 DNA follows: TGTGCCAGCAGTCCCTACGACACAACCTACAATGAGCAGTTCTTC. This gives the protein CASSPYDTTYNEQFF. The chain couples TRBV27 to TRBJ2-1; D gene uncertain. Trimming removed 5 bases from V and 2 bases from J, with 13 bases in between. This CDR3 is built from 15 residues. CDR1 is MNHEY, CDR2 SMNVEV, per germline (reference sequence).

This clonotype was seen more than once but under ten times. The rearrangement links TRBV7-9 to TRBJ1-1; D is uncertain. The CDR3 covers 13 residues. CDR1 is SEHNR, CDR2 FQNEAQ, per germline (reference sequence). V was trimmed by 1 base and J by 11 bases, leaving 14 bases between them. Here the CDR3 reads CASSLGTVKRAFF. The CDR3 bases are TGTGCCAGCAGCTTAGGGACCGTCAAACGTGCTTTCTTT.

The gene calls are TRBV27 and TRBJ2-1, with D unclear. Looked up from germline, CDR1 is MNHEY and CDR2 is SMNVEV (reference sequence). This CDR3 is 11 amino acids long. Between the trimmed V and J ends, which lost 8 bases and 8 bases, there was a span of 10 bases. DNA of the CDR3: TGTGCCAGCTATCATTTTGATGAGCAGTTCTTC. Encoded protein: CASYHFDEQFF.

The CDR3, as DNA: TGTGCCAGCAGCTTTGACAGTCTCTATGGCTACACCTTC. Residues: CASSFDSLYGYTF. The chain uses TRBV12-3 or TRBV12-4 and TRBJ1-2; D possibly corresponds to TRBD1 (5 bases). Trimming shortened V by 6 bases and J by 4 bases, and 12 bases separated the two germline ends. The CDR3 consists of 13 residues.

For the CDR3, the DNA is TGTGCCAGCAGTTTATCTAGTACCGGGGAGCTGTTTTTT. Protein: CASSLSSTGELFF. The V call is TRBV27, the J call TRBJ2-2; D gene ambiguous. Germline CDR1 reads MNHEY; CDR2 reads SMNVEV (reference sequence). The CDR3 runs 13 residues. Trimming took off 0 bases at V and 5 bases at J, with 4 bases between the two ends.

The chain links TRBV27 to TRBJ2-3; D gene ambiguous. The CDR3 contains 14 residues. CDR1 and CDR2 (germline): MNHEY, SMNVEV (reference sequence). The germline V and J ends were trimmed by 4 bases and 1 base, with 9 bases remaining between them. The CDR3 DNA reads as TGTGCCAGCAGTTCCCCGGGCGGCACAGATACGCAGTATTTT. It yields the protein CASSSPGGTDTQYF.

This chain connects TRBV2 to TRBJ2-5; unclear D gene. CDR3 length equals 11 residues. The germline V and J ends were trimmed by 10 bases and 5 bases, with 11 bases remaining between them. CDR1 and CDR2 from the germline V gene are SNHLY and FYNNEI. The CDR3 DNA follows: TGTGCCACCCAGCTTAGGGAGACCCAGTACTTC. Translated: CATQLRETQYF.

This chain uses TRBV9 with TRBJ2-3; 7 bases map to TRBD1. CDR1 is SGDLS and CDR2 is YYNGEE in the germline V gene. CDR3 size: 14 residues. V lost 4 bases, J lost 4 bases, and 6 bases stayed unmatched. For the CDR3, the DNA is TGTGCCAGCAGCCCAGGGGGTGGACCAGATACGCAGTATTTT. Its translation: CASSPGGGPDTQYF.

The genes are TRBV19 and TRBJ1-2; D is undetermined. The length of the CDR3 is 13 residues. Germline V gene sequence: CDR1 LNHDA, CDR2 SQIVND (reference sequence). Trimming took 7 bases from V and 4 from J, leaving 13 bases between them. The CDR3 region is CASTGGRPYGYTF. The CDR3 DNA is TGTGCCAGTACCGGCGGACGGCCCTATGGCTACACCTTC.